One sample yielded the 23 T cell receptor beta chains listed below, sequenced in a study of T cells in tumors after PD-1 blockade. Here immunoSEQ multiplex PCR was the method, and the copy in TCRdb shows in-frame clones only, minus some. The sample shows tens of thousands of clones, about four fifths of them seen only once. Sequencing was performed on PBMCs, taken before anti-PD-1 treatment. Every receptor here comes from a human donor with basal cell carcinoma.

This clone was found many times. The chain recombines TRBV19 with TRBJ1-2, with 10 bases aligning to TRBD1. This CDR3 spans 14 amino acids. CDR1 and CDR2 from the germline V gene are LNHDA and SQIVND (reference sequence). V dropped 10 bases and J dropped 8; count of bases not matched to a gene: 13. The CDR3 region has the DNA TGTGCCATAGAGCGGGAGGGACAGGGGAGCGGCTACACCTTC. Translation gives CAIEREGQGSGYTF. The full variable domain, rest sourced from reference TRBV19 and TRBJ1-2, is DGGITQSPKYLFRKEGQNVTLSCEQNLNHDAMYWYRQDPGQGLRLIYYSQIVNDFQKGDIAEGYSVSREKKESFPLTVTSAQKNPTAFYLCAIEREGQGSGYTFGSGTRLTVV.

The rearrangement joins TRBV3-1 (or the pseudogene TRBV3-2) to TRBJ1-1; no clear D. This CDR3 comprises 16 residues. V lost 0 bases, J lost 4 bases, and 15 bases lay in between. Germline loops: CDR1 LGHDT, CDR2 YNNKEL (reference sequence). The CDR3 loop is CASSQESGLGSTEAFF. The CDR3, as DNA: TGTGCCAGCAGCCAAGAAAGCGGGCTGGGTAGCACTGAAGCTTTCTTT.

V gene TRBV5-1 combines with J gene TRBJ2-3, with 7 bases matching TRBD2. The length of the CDR3 is 15 residues. Germline trimming cut 0 bases from V and 6 bases from J; bases unmatched to any gene: 7. Germline-derived CDR1 and CDR2 are SGHRS and YFSETQ. The CDR3 DNA follows: TGCGCCAGCAGCTTGGTCTGGCGGGGAGGGGATACGCAGTATTTT. Encoded protein: CASSLVWRGGDTQYF.

The V gene is TRBV18, the J gene TRBJ1-3; tentative D call: TRBD1 (5 bases). Trimming pared 4 bases from V and 2 bases from J, leaving 15 bases between. The CDR3 contains 16 residues. The germline gives CDR1 KGHSH, CDR2 LQKENI. CDR3 nucleotides: TGTGCCAGCTCACTTGACGGGGCTTTCCCTGGAAACACCATATATTTT. Amino acid sequence: CASSLDGAFPGNTIYF.

This chain joins TRBV2 and TRBJ1-6; perhaps TRBD1 as D (5 bases). The CDR3 has 13 amino acids. The germline V gene encodes CDR1 SNHLY and CDR2 FYNNEI. V lost 1 base, J lost 15 bases, and 13 bases lay in between. The CDR3 sequence: CASSEGDLWGLHF. The DNA for the CDR3 is TGTGCCAGCAGTGAAGGGGACCTCTGGGGCCTCCACTTT.

This clone was counted once. The chain uses TRBV7-3 and TRBJ2-1; 16 nucleotides line up with TRBD2. The CDR3 contains 16 residues. The ends lost 5 bases at V and 9 bases at J; junction bases unmatched: 7. Germline V lookup: CDR1 SGHTA, CDR2 FQGTGA. The CDR3 here is CASSPGLAGGLREQFF. The CDR3 DNA follows: TGTGCCAGCAGCCCGGGACTAGCGGGGGGGCTTCGTGAGCAGTTCTTC.

This clone has only a few counts. The rearrangement links TRBV6-5 to TRBJ1-1, with D uncertain. Germline V gives CDR1 MNHEY, CDR2 SVGAGI. CDR3 length: 15 amino acids. The V gene lost 1 base and the J gene lost 3 bases, with 12 bases spanning the gap. CDR3 nucleotides: TGTGCCAGCAGTTACTTCGGGGAGCGGTACACTGAAGCTTTCTTT. Translation: CASSYFGERYTEAFF.

CDR3 region: CASSFQGGENIQYF. CDR3 in DNA: TGTGCCAGCAGCTTCCAGGGGGGAGAAAACATTCAGTACTTC. The rearrangement joins TRBV5-6 to TRBJ2-4; D perhaps matches TRBD1 (7 bases). Germline CDR1 is SGHDT and CDR2 is YYEEEE. V shed 2 bases and J shed 5 bases, with 11 bases lying between them. CDR3 size: 14 residues.

The rearrangement uses TRBV7-2 and TRBJ2-5; 11 bases are shared with TRBD2. The CDR3 is 18 amino acids. The junction had 13 bases not matched to a gene; V was cut back by 5 bases and J by 2 bases. Per the germline V gene, CDR1 is SGHTA and CDR2 is FQGNSA. The chain's CDR3 is CASSPQPSGGTSQETQYF. In nucleotides, the CDR3 is TGTGCCAGCAGCCCCCAGCCTAGCGGGGGGACGTCACAAGAGACCCAGTACTTC.

This clone appeared a single time. The chain employs TRBV14 and TRBJ1-2; D call uncertain. The V end lost 0 bases, the J end lost 2 bases, and 7 bases lay between the germline ends. CDR1 and CDR2 from the germline V gene are SGHDN and FVKESK. CDR3 size: 14 residues. CDR3 sequence reads: CASSQERSNYGYTF. The CDR3 DNA reads as TGTGCCAGCAGCCAAGAGCGCAGCAACTATGGCTACACCTTC.

CDR3 in DNA: TGTGCCTGGGGTCGGACAGAGAACACCGGGGAGCTGTTTTTT. It specifies CAWGRTENTGELFF. The genes are TRBV30 and TRBJ2-2, with D possibly TRBD1 on 6 matching bases. Trimming removed 5 bases from V and 1 base from J, with 11 bases in between. Germline CDR1 and CDR2: GTSNPN and SVGIG (reference sequence). The CDR3 has 14 residues.

The V call is TRBV7-9, the J call TRBJ1-3, with D hard to call. Germline-derived CDR1 and CDR2 are SEHNR and FQNEAQ (reference sequence). This CDR3 comprises 14 residues. Trimming pared 4 bases from V and 3 bases from J, leaving 10 bases between. The CDR3 sequence: CASSSNEGGNTIYF. In nucleotides, the CDR3 is TGTGCCAGCAGCTCGAATGAAGGTGGAAACACCATATATTTT.

This chain uses TRBV23-1 with TRBJ2-1, with 10 nucleotides matching TRBD2. TRBV23-1 is an ORF, with its function uncertain. V lost 10 bases, J lost 5 bases, and 8 bases stayed unmatched. The CDR3 consists of 14 residues. CDR3: CAILSGGVHNEQFF. The CDR3 DNA reads TGCGCCATCCTCAGCGGGGGGGTTCACAATGAGCAGTTCTTC.

The chain employs TRBV7-9 and TRBJ1-5; 7 nucleotides agree with TRBD1. The CDR3 runs 16 residues. V lost 4 bases and J lost 7; bases outside the gene matches: 13. Germline values: CDR1 SEHNR, CDR2 FQNEAQ (reference sequence). The CDR3: CASSSLPTGVKQPQHF. The CDR3 bases are TGTGCCAGCAGCTCTCTACCCACAGGGGTAAAACAGCCCCAGCATTTT.

This chain connects TRBV30 to TRBJ2-5; D ambiguous. The CDR3 totals 12 residues. Germline CDR1 and CDR2: GTSNPN and SVGIG (reference sequence). The germline V and J ends were trimmed by 2 bases and 4 bases, with 8 bases remaining between them. The CDR3 is CAWSSARETQYF. DNA of the CDR3: TGTGCCTGGAGTTCGGCCAGAGAGACCCAGTACTTC.

The gene calls are TRBV5-5 and TRBJ1-2; TRBD1 aligns across 7 bases. Trimming took 0 bases from V and 7 from J; bases not matched to a gene: 12. Looked up from germline, CDR1 is SGHKS and CDR2 is YYEKEE (reference sequence). The CDR3 length is 16 residues. CDR3 residues: CASSLGTGQVPLGYTF. The CDR3 nucleotides are TGTGCCAGCAGCTTGGGGACAGGCCAGGTCCCCCTTGGCTACACCTTC.

The chain combines TRBV3-1 (or the pseudogene TRBV3-2) with TRBJ2-2; no clear D gene. Trimming took off 1 base at V and 1 base at J, with 4 bases between the two ends. This CDR3 contains 14 residues. CDR1 and CDR2 from the germline V gene are LGHDT and YNNKEL (reference sequence). CDR3 residues: CASSQARNTGELFF. The CDR3 DNA follows: TGTGCCAGCAGCCAAGCCAGGAACACCGGGGAGCTGTTTTTT.

This clone showed up just once. The chain combines TRBV6-2 or TRBV6-3 with TRBJ2-1, with 11 positions matching TRBD2. Germline lookup yields CDR1 MNHEY and CDR2 SVGEGT. V was clipped by 4 bases and J by 9 bases; unmatched bases: 8. The CDR3 contains 15 residues. The CDR3 region has the DNA TGTGCCAGCAGTTTACTAGCGGGGGCCAGGGGTGAGCAGTTCTTC. It yields the protein CASSLLAGARGEQFF.

The V and J genes are TRBV20-1 and TRBJ2-5, with D uncertain. V shed 5 bases and J shed 5 bases, with 9 bases lying between them. Germline values: CDR1 DFQATT, CDR2 SNEGSKA (reference sequence). The CDR3 is 11 residues long. CDR3 DNA: TGCAGTGCTGCGCAGGCGGAGACCCAGTACTTC. Translation gives CSAAQAETQYF.

The chain links TRBV7-9 to TRBJ1-3; D gene ambiguous. This CDR3 spans 15 amino acids. V lost 5 bases, J lost 2 bases, and 13 bases lay in between. The V gene's germline CDR1 is SEHNR and CDR2 FQNEAQ (reference sequence). CDR3 in DNA: TGTGCCAGCAGCCCCGCGGGTTTAGCTGGAAACACCATATATTTT. Its translation: CASSPAGLAGNTIYF.

This clone was seen once. The chain carries TRBV18 and TRBJ2-1, with a tentative D call TRBD2 (6 bases). Germline CDR1 and CDR2: KGHSH and LQKENI. The CDR3 is made up of 15 amino acids. The germline V and J ends were trimmed by 6 bases and 4 bases, with 16 bases remaining between them. CDR3 protein: CASSPSEGTYNEQFF. CDR3 coding DNA: TGTGCCAGCTCCCCCTCGGAGGGGACTTACAATGAGCAGTTCTTC.

This chain uses TRBV6-1 with TRBJ1-6; D call uncertain. CDR3 length: 17 residues. CDR1 and CDR2 (germline): MNHNS, SASEGT. Trimming shortened V by 6 bases and J by 4 bases, and 19 bases separated the two germline ends. CDR3 DNA sequence: TGTGCCAGCAGCGAAATGATTCCCGCACAGTATAATTCACCCCTCCACTTT. Its translation is CASSEMIPAQYNSPLHF.

The chain links TRBV4-1 to TRBJ2-7; 9 bases map to TRBD1. CDR3 length: 16 residues. Germline V lookup: CDR1 MGHRA, CDR2 YSYEKL. V shed 0 bases, J shed 6 bases, and the junction held 9 bases outside the gene matches. The CDR3 loop reads CASSQDGTGKVPEQYF. In DNA form, the CDR3 reads TGCGCCAGCAGCCAAGACGGGACAGGGAAAGTCCCCGAGCAGTACTTC.